Detailed here is one T cell receptor beta chain. The antigen remains undetermined. The time point was: pretreatment peripheral blood. This sample was included in a study of PD-L1 blockade in urothelial cancer. Across the whole study: Males with urothelial cancer arising in the bladder constituted most of the 29 patients. Between 0 and 3 prior chemotherapy regimens had been given to patients.

The protocol was immunoSEQ multiplex PCR, while the TCRdb copy is restricted to in-frame clones and leaves out a portion. Here the sample spans about 76,000 clones, under 90% being singletons. Trimming took off 7 bases at V and 8 bases at J, with 23 bases between the two ends. Germline assignment: CDR1 MDHEN and CDR2 SYDVKM. The CDR3 sequence is 16 residues long. Regarding the study as a whole: Enhanced expansion of tumor-associated blood clones at 3 weeks characterized durable-benefit patients.

Sequencing was performed on PBMCs, taken around atezolizumab (anti-PD-L1) treatment. This sequence joins TRBV28 and TRBJ1-4; the D gene is possibly TRBD1 (5 bases). The clonotype originates from an older man with urothelial cancer. The CDR3 protein is CASTPGRNRLREKLFF. The CDR3 bases are TGTGCCAGCACGCCCGGTCGGAACAGGCTAAGAGAAAAACTGTTTTTT.